Described below is a single T cell receptor (beta chain) sequence and its context. Its specificity is unknown. This sample is part of a study of CD8+CD57+ T cells in acquired aplastic anemia. Study context: Healthy donor CD4+ samples were sequenced to a depth that averaged around 9.9 million reads. Study-wide results and caveats: Comparison of patients with controls identified about 30 shared CD8+ CDR3 sequences.

V gave up 5 bases and J gave up 2 bases, with 12 bases separating them. The CDR3 sequence is 14 residues long. Germline CDR1 reads DFQATT; CDR2 reads SNEGSKA (reference sequence). Profiles of TCR beta VDJ and CDR3 were generated from a genomic DNA template. TCRdb re-called the reads with MiXCR, one entry per CDR3 protein. The sample holds 400,000 to 450,000 distinct CDR3 sequences, around 68% seen once. This chain connects TRBV20-1 to TRBJ1-4, with D possibly matching TRBD1 (5 bases). This clonotype was sampled from a human donor in good health, serving as a control. Sample: sorted CD4+, CD8+, or CD8+CD57+ T cells (not recorded which) from PBMCs. The chain's CDR3 is CSAAGGNTNEKLFF. The CDR3 DNA sequence: TGCAGTGCTGCGGGGGGTAACACTAATGAAAAACTGTTTTTT.